These T cell receptor beta chains were read from a single sample in a study of blood T cell repertoires in COVID-19. Profiling relied on immunoSEQ multiplex PCR, and the TCRdb table lists in-frame clones only, not all of them. The repertoire holds just over 60,000 clones, with roughly three quarters as singletons. The sample taken for sequencing was peripheral blood. The source is a woman of 80 years or more with active or convalescent COVID-19. The CDR3 runs from the conserved cysteine through the conserved F or W. Fields, in order: J gene, D gene, clone size, V gene, CDR3 DNA, CDR3 protein. The D gene is left open where the match is weak. The size field is filled for only some rows; it gives once, few, many or a size class.

>TRBJ2-3|NA|few|TRBV7-2
TGTGCCAGCAGCGAAAGGACTCTCACAGATACGCAGTATTTT
CASSERTLTDTQYF
>TRBJ1-1|NA|NA|TRBV10-2
TGCGCCAGCAGTGAGACGTTCGGTTTTGGCACTGAAGCTTTCTTT
CASSETFGFGTEAFF
>TRBJ1-5|NA|NA|TRBV19
TGTGCCAGTAGTCGTAGGGGCTTTGAGCAGCCCCAGCATTTT
CASSRRGFEQPQHF
>TRBJ2-2|NA|NA|TRBV14
TGTGCCAGCAGGCGGGGCCTCGACACCGGGGAGCTGTTTTTT
CASRRGLDTGELFF
>TRBJ1-1|NA|once|TRBV7-2
TGTGCCAGCAGTCTAAGTTTCACCAATTCCATGAACACTGAAGCTTTCTTT
CASSLSFTNSMNTEAFF
>TRBJ1-4|NA|NA|TRBV25-1
TGTGCCAGCAGGGAGCGACTGGCTAATGAAAAACTGTTTTTT
CASRERLANEKLFF
>TRBJ2-3|TRBD2|NA|TRBV6-5
TGTGCCAGCAGCCAGGCTAGCGGGGGCACAGATACGCAGTATTTT
CASSQASGGTDTQYF
>TRBJ2-2|NA|NA|TRBV5-1
TGCGCCAGCAGCTTATCAGGTCACGCGAACACCGGGGAGCTGTTTTTT
CASSLSGHANTGELFF
>TRBJ2-1|NA|once|TRBV9
TGTGCCAGCAGCGTAGGGGGGCGGGTCTCGCCCTACAATGAGCAGTTCTTC
CASSVGGRVSPYNEQFF
>TRBJ2-7|TRBD1|NA|TRBV9
TGTGCCAGCAGCTACGGACAGGGCTCCTACGAGCAGTACTTC
CASSYGQGSYEQYF
>TRBJ2-5|TRBD2|NA|TRBV2
TGTGCCAGCAGATGGACTAGCGGGGGGGCTATCCAAGAGACCCAGTACTTC
CASRWTSGGAIQETQYF
>TRBJ1-2|NA|NA|TRBV29-1
TGCAGCGCCAGGCGGACAAACTATGGCTACACCTTC
CSARRTNYGYTF
>TRBJ2-2|TRBD2|NA|TRBV9
TGTGCCAGCAGCTCCGGACTAGCGGGGGGGTCGGACACCGGGGAGCTGTTTTTT
CASSSGLAGGSDTGELFF
>TRBJ1-2|NA|NA|TRBV9
TGTGCCAGCAGCCCAAGCTTACAGGGAAACTATGGCTACACCTTC
CASSPSLQGNYGYTF
>TRBJ1-2|NA|NA|TRBV19
TGTGCCAGTAGTAGAGAGTCAGGCAGAACCTATGGCTACACCTTC
CASSRESGRTYGYTF
>TRBJ2-3|TRBD2|NA|TRBV10-3
TGTGCCACCAACGGACTAGCGGGGGGTGGGGATACGCAGTATTTT
CATNGLAGGGDTQYF
>TRBJ1-4|NA|NA|TRBV21-1
TGTGCCAGCCCGGGGGGGAGGTTACGAAGTGAAAAACTGTTTTTT
CASPGGRLRSEKLFF
>TRBJ2-1|TRBD1|NA|TRBV28
TGTGCCAGCAGTTCGGACCGGGACAGCGCCTACAATGAGCAGTTCTTC
CASSSDRDSAYNEQFF
>TRBJ2-5|TRBD1|NA|TRBV6-5
TGTGCCAGCAGTAGGACAGGGGTGGAGACCCAGTACTTC
CASSRTGVETQYF
>TRBJ1-3|NA|NA|TRBV18
TGTGCCAGCTCCGGGGCCGGGAGCTCTGGAAACACCATATATTTT
CASSGAGSSGNTIYF
>TRBJ1-5|TRBD1|NA|TRBV29-1
TGCAGCGTGACACAGGGGGCGGGTAGTCAGCCCCAGCATTTT
CSVTQGAGSQPQHF
>TRBJ1-4|NA|NA|TRBV7-2
TGTGCCAGCAGCTCCGGGCGCGGGGGAGCCGAAAAACTGTTTTTT
CASSSGRGGAEKLFF
>TRBJ1-2|NA|NA|TRBV2
TGTGCCAGCAGTGGACCGAACCGGGACTATGGCTACACCTTC
CASSGPNRDYGYTF
>TRBJ1-1|TRBD1|NA|TRBV4-1
TGCGCCAGCAGCCAAGTGGAGGGACAGGGTGTGACTTTCTTT
CASSQVEGQGVTFF
>TRBJ2-2|TRBD1|NA|TRBV2
TGTGCCAGCGGAATACCCCCGGGACAGTACACCGGGGAGCTGTTTTTT
CASGIPPGQYTGELFF
>TRBJ2-5|TRBD2|NA|TRBV18
TGTGCCAGCCATGCCCCCAGGACTAGCGGGGGTGGAGAGACCCAGTACTTC
CASHAPRTSGGGETQYF
>TRBJ2-5|TRBD2|NA|TRBV30
TGTGCCTGGAGTCTCTTAGCGGGGTATGCGGCCCAAGAGACCCAGTACTTC
CAWSLLAGYAAQETQYF
>TRBJ1-4|NA|once|TRBV5-4
TGTGCCAGCAGCTCGTTTGGCCTTAATGAAAAACTGTTTTTT
CASSSFGLNEKLFF
>TRBJ1-6|NA|once|TRBV5-8
TGTGCCAGCCAGGGGAACAACAATTCACCCCTCCACTTT
CASQGNNNSPLHF
>TRBJ1-1|NA|NA|TRBV12-2
TGTGCAAGTCGCTTAGCGATCAGGGGGAGAGCTTTCTTT
CASRLAIRGRAFF
>TRBJ1-1|TRBD1|once|TRBV18
TGTGCCAGCTCACCTACCTACAGGGGGCAGAACACTGAAGCTTTCTTT
CASSPTYRGQNTEAFF